The 19 T cell receptor beta chains below all came from one sample that was sequenced in a study of cytomegalovirus exposure and HLA in healthy donors. In the PCR, 60 Vbeta and 13 Jbeta primers were used. Assay: immunoSEQ multiplex PCR; the TCRdb copy retains only in-frame clones and omits some. This sample has 130,000 to 150,000 clones, with approximately 80% found just once. Sequenced sample: PBMCs. All receptors come from a male donor in good health and CMV-seronegative.

This clone was recorded a few times. The chain carries TRBV5-1 and TRBJ2-3; possible D gene TRBD1, 5 bases. Per germline, CDR1 SGHRS and CDR2 YFSETQ. The CDR3 has 12 residues. The V and J ends lost 2 bases and 15 bases respectively, with 16 bases between them. The CDR3 sequence: CASSFQRGRGYF. The DNA for the CDR3 is TGCGCCAGCAGCTTTCAAAGGGGTCGCGGATATTTT.

The genes are TRBV10-3 and TRBJ1-1; D is uncertain. Deletions cut 7 bases from V and 1 base from J, with 4 bases between. Germline-derived CDR1 and CDR2 are ENHRY and SYGVKD. The CDR3 runs to 11 residues. The CDR3 region is CAIIQNTEAFF. The DNA of the CDR3 is TGTGCCATCATACAGAACACTGAAGCTTTCTTT.

This clone was found once. The J gene is TRBJ1-2, the V gene TRBV28, with 7 positions matching TRBD1. The J segment lost 5 bases and the V segment lost 5 bases, leaving 11 bases of the junction unmatched. The CDR3 length is 15 residues. Germline CDR1 and CDR2: MDHEN and SYDVKM. DNA for the CDR3: TGTGCCAGCAGTCGAGTACCCGGGACAGAATATGGCTACACCTTC. Residues: CASSRVPGTEYGYTF.

The rearrangement joins TRBV27 to TRBJ1-2; D gene ambiguous. Germline loops: CDR1 MNHEY, CDR2 SMNVEV (reference sequence). V was trimmed by 6 bases and J by 0 bases, leaving 8 bases between them. This CDR3 is built from 13 residues. CDR3 amino acids: CASSTRANYGYTF. For the CDR3, the DNA is TGTGCCAGCAGCACTCGAGCTAACTATGGCTACACCTTC.

This clone has just one count. CDR3 bases: TGCGCCAGCAGCGTCGACAGAAACACTGAAGCTTTCTTT. Translation gives CASSVDRNTEAFF. The V and J genes are TRBV5-1 and TRBJ1-1; perhaps TRBD1 as D (5 bases). V dropped 4 bases and J dropped 2 bases, with 9 bases sitting between them. Germline loops: CDR1 SGHRS, CDR2 YFSETQ. This CDR3 comprises 13 residues.

This clone occurred once. The V gene is TRBV9, the J gene TRBJ2-1; tentative D call: TRBD1 (6 bases). V dropped 0 bases and J dropped 2 bases, with 9 bases sitting between them. Germline loops: CDR1 SGDLS, CDR2 YYNGEE. This CDR3 region has 15 residues. The DNA of the CDR3 is TGTGCCAGCAGCGTAGACGGACAGACCTACAATGAGCAGTTCTTC. It yields the protein CASSVDGQTYNEQFF.

J is TRBJ2-3 and V is TRBV10-1, with TRBD2 identical over 8 bases. With 3 bases clipped from V and 7 bases from J, the junction kept 9 bases outside the gene matches. CDR1 is WNHNN, CDR2 SYGVQD, per germline (reference sequence). CDR3 length: 15 residues. The CDR3 DNA reads as TGCGCCAGCAGTGAAGGAAATAGCGGGGCGTATACGCAGTATTTT. Its protein is CASSEGNSGAYTQYF.

The CDR3 loop is CASSLGGGQGITEQYF. The CDR3 DNA reads TGTGCCAGCAGTTTAGGGGGAGGGCAGGGGATTACCGAGCAGTACTTC. The chain is built from TRBV28 and TRBJ2-7, with a possible D match to TRBD2 (7 bases). V lost 2 bases, J lost 6 bases, and 20 bases lay in between. CDR3 length equals 16 residues. CDR1 and CDR2 (germline): MDHEN, SYDVKM.

The chain uses TRBV5-1 and TRBJ2-3; D perhaps matches TRBD1 (6 bases). Trimming removed 2 bases from V and 5 bases from J, with 12 bases in between. Germline values: CDR1 SGHRS, CDR2 YFSETQ. The CDR3 has 14 residues. The CDR3 here is CASSLTQGRDTQYF. Here the CDR3 DNA reads TGCGCCAGCAGCTTAACCCAGGGGAGAGATACGCAGTATTTT.

The chain carries TRBV5-1 and TRBJ2-7; perhaps TRBD1 as D (5 bases). Trimming removed 3 bases from V and 4 bases from J, with 17 bases in between. Germline V gene lookup returns CDR1 SGHRS and CDR2 YFSETQ. The CDR3 runs 15 residues. The CDR3 nucleotides read TGCGCCAGCAGCTGGGCAGGGCCCTCTGGATACGAGCAGTACTTC. Translation: CASSWAGPSGYEQYF.

The chain links TRBV6-1 to TRBJ2-1; D remains ambiguous. The V end lost 2 bases, the J end lost 8 bases, and 16 bases lay between the germline ends. The CDR3 totals 15 residues. Germline CDR1 MNHNS, CDR2 SASEGT. The CDR3 DNA follows: TGTGCCAGCAGTGAAATCTTTGACCCCGCGGATGAGCAGTTCTTC. This gives the protein CASSEIFDPADEQFF.

This clone was recorded only once. The rearrangement uses TRBV5-8 and TRBJ1-4, with 9 positions matching TRBD1. Germline V lookup: CDR1 SGHTS, CDR2 YDEGEE. The CDR3 extends over 16 amino acids. V shed 4 bases and J 4 bases; nucleotides not matched to a gene: 8. The CDR3 DNA is TGTGCCAGCAGCGTGGGGGACAGGGCCCTTAATGAAAAACTGTTTTTT. Protein sequence: CASSVGDRALNEKLFF. Based on the CDR3 plus reference TRBV5-8 and TRBJ1-4, the full variable domain is EAGVTQSPTHLIKTRGQQATLRCSPISGHTSVYWYQQALGLGLQFLLWYDEGEERNRGNFPPRFSGRQFPNYSSELNVNALELEDSALYLCASSVGDRALNEKLFFGSGTQLSVL.

This sequence joins TRBV4-1 and TRBJ2-5; TRBD1 aligns across 10 bases. The end of the DNA fits TRBJ2-7 better, so the J call may be wrong. This CDR3 region has 15 residues. CDR1 and CDR2 from the germline V gene are MGHRA and YSYEKL. CDR3 nucleotides: TGCGCCAGCAGCCAAGTGATTGGGACAGGGGACGAGCAGTACTTC. This encodes CASSQVIGTGDEQYF.

CDR3 DNA: TGTGCCAGCAGCGTGACTAGCGGGGGGTGGGGGAATGAGCAGTTCTTC. It yields the protein CASSVTSGGWGNEQFF. This chain connects TRBV5-6 to TRBJ2-1; 13 nucleotides line up with TRBD2. In germline, CDR1 is SGHDT, CDR2 YYEEEE. The CDR3 is made up of 16 amino acids. V lost 4 bases to trimming and J lost 7 bases; unmatched junction nucleotides: 8.

The gene calls are TRBV27 and TRBJ2-2, with 7 nucleotides matching TRBD1. Germline V CDR1 and CDR2: MNHEY, SMNVEV (reference sequence). V was clipped by 4 bases and J by 5 bases; unmatched bases: 10. The CDR3 consists of 16 residues. As DNA, the CDR3 is TGTGCCAGCAGTTCGGAACTGACAGGGTTAACCGGGGAGCTGTTTTTT. Translated: CASSSELTGLTGELFF.

J is TRBJ2-5 and V is TRBV28; 7 bases are a match to TRBD1. Germline V gene lookup returns CDR1 MDHEN and CDR2 SYDVKM. V lost 7 bases, J lost 11 bases, and 13 bases stayed unmatched. There are 13 residues in the CDR3. The CDR3 loop is CASTDRPGLEQYF. CDR3 DNA: TGTGCCAGCACGGACAGGCCTGGGTTGGAGCAGTACTTC.

The chain combines TRBV6-1 with TRBJ2-7; 8 bases map to TRBD1. This CDR3 has 16 residues. Germline V gene sequence: CDR1 MNHNS, CDR2 SASEGT. V gave up 2 bases and J gave up 6 bases; unmatched junction bases: 12. Here the CDR3 reads CASSENGGRTGSEQYF. The CDR3 DNA sequence: TGTGCCAGCAGTGAAAATGGTGGTAGGACAGGGTCCGAGCAGTACTTC.

The chain recombines TRBV6-4 with TRBJ2-5; TRBD2 agrees at 8 bases. The CDR3 spans 13 residues. Germline CDR1 reads MRHNA; CDR2 reads SNTAGT. V trimming: 8 bases; J trimming: 4 bases; junction bases outside the gene matches: 6. CDR3: CASPGTRGETQYF. CDR3 nucleotide sequence: TGTGCCAGCCCCGGGACTAGGGGAGAGACCCAGTACTTC.

This chain uses TRBV7-8 with TRBJ2-2; perhaps TRBD2 as D (5 bases). The V end lost 1 base, the J end lost 5 bases, and 11 bases lay between the germline ends. There are 15 residues in the CDR3. Germline CDR1 SGHVS, CDR2 FQNEAQ. The CDR3 region is CASSLDGGSTGELFF. The DNA of the CDR3 is TGTGCCAGCAGCTTAGACGGTGGGAGTACCGGGGAGCTGTTTTTT.